The rows below give T cell receptor beta chains drawn from one sample of a study of siplizumab effects on memory and regulatory T cells. Assay used: immunoSEQ multiplex PCR; TCRdb lists only in-frame clones, some missing. Among some 110,000 clones listed, roughly 91% were seen once. The source material was CD4+ T cells sorted from blood. Receptors were obtained from a human donor in good health. Both conserved end residues are part of each CDR3. The D gene is left open where the match is weak. For some rows the clone size is stated as once, few or many, or as a class when expanded; others skip it.

CDR3 protein: CASSYSAETGNYGYTF; CDR3 DNA: TGTGCCAGCAGTTACTCAGCCGAAACAGGGAACTATGGCTACACCTTC; clone size: NA; J gene: TRBJ1-2; V gene: TRBV6-5; D gene: NA
CDR3 protein: CASSPGPNEKLFF; CDR3 DNA: TGTGCCAGCAGCCCCGGGCCTAATGAAAAACTGTTTTTT; clone size: NA; J gene: TRBJ1-4; V gene: TRBV9; D gene: NA
CDR3 protein: CASFPGLVDQETQYF; CDR3 DNA: TGCGCCTCCTTCCCTGGTCTCGTAGACCAAGAGACCCAGTACTTC; clone size: NA; J gene: TRBJ2-5; V gene: TRBV5-1; D gene: NA
CDR3 protein: CASSQDFGSNQPQHF; CDR3 DNA: TGCGCCAGCAGCCAAGATTTTGGGAGCAATCAGCCCCAGCATTTT; clone size: few; J gene: TRBJ1-5; V gene: TRBV4-1; D gene: NA
CDR3 protein: CAWSGGGGEQFF; CDR3 DNA: TGTGCCTGGAGTGGGGGTGGAGGGGAGCAGTTCTTC; clone size: NA; J gene: TRBJ2-1; V gene: TRBV30; D gene: NA
CDR3 protein: CASSRPPGTGDQPQHF; CDR3 DNA: TGTGCCAGCAGCCGACCGCCCGGGACAGGGGATCAGCCCCAGCATTTT; clone size: NA; J gene: TRBJ1-5; V gene: TRBV5-8; D gene: TRBD1
CDR3 protein: CASSPGLAGFTDTQYF; CDR3 DNA: TGTGCCAGCAGCCCTGGACTAGCGGGTTTCACAGATACGCAGTATTTT; clone size: NA; J gene: TRBJ2-3; V gene: TRBV11-3; D gene: TRBD2
CDR3 protein: CASSLARQNYGYTF; CDR3 DNA: TGTGCCAGCAGCTTAGCGCGACAGAACTATGGCTACACCTTC; clone size: NA; J gene: TRBJ1-2; V gene: TRBV7-9; D gene: NA
CDR3 protein: CASAQGGIEQFF; CDR3 DNA: TGCGCCAGCGCGCAGGGGGGCATTGAGCAGTTCTTC; clone size: NA; J gene: TRBJ2-1; V gene: TRBV5-1; D gene: NA
CDR3 protein: CASSDPVNYGYTF; CDR3 DNA: TGCGCCAGCAGTGATCCCGTAAACTATGGCTACACCTTC; clone size: NA; J gene: TRBJ1-2; V gene: TRBV10-2; D gene: NA
CDR3 protein: CASSHGTGGDEQFF; CDR3 DNA: TGCGCCAGCAGCCATGGGACGGGAGGGGATGAGCAGTTCTTC; clone size: NA; J gene: TRBJ2-1; V gene: TRBV4-3; D gene: TRBD2
CDR3 protein: CASSPDRGDDQPQHF; CDR3 DNA: TGCGCCAGCAGCCCCGACAGGGGAGATGATCAGCCCCAGCATTTT; clone size: NA; J gene: TRBJ1-5; V gene: TRBV5-1; D gene: TRBD1
CDR3 protein: CASSILPGQGGTEAFF; CDR3 DNA: TGTGCCAGTAGTATTCTTCCGGGACAGGGAGGTACTGAAGCTTTCTTT; clone size: NA; J gene: TRBJ1-1; V gene: TRBV19; D gene: TRBD1
CDR3 protein: CASSRTGVSNQPQHF; CDR3 DNA: TGTGCCAGCAGCCGCACAGGGGTCAGCAATCAGCCCCAGCATTTT; clone size: NA; J gene: TRBJ1-5; V gene: TRBV6-5; D gene: TRBD1
CDR3 protein: CASSYRTSGGSDTQYF; CDR3 DNA: TGTGCCAGCAGCTATAGGACTAGCGGGGGATCAGATACGCAGTATTTT; clone size: NA; J gene: TRBJ2-3; V gene: TRBV9; D gene: TRBD2
CDR3 protein: CASSGVRAGAKSNYGYTF; CDR3 DNA: TGTGCCAGCAGCGGCGTTAGGGCAGGGGCGAAATCTAACTATGGCTACACCTTC; clone size: NA; J gene: TRBJ1-2; V gene: TRBV11-2; D gene: NA
CDR3 protein: CASSLEGKNTGELFF; CDR3 DNA: TGCGCCAGCAGCTTGGAGGGCAAGAACACCGGGGAGCTGTTTTTT; clone size: NA; J gene: TRBJ2-2; V gene: TRBV5-1; D gene: NA
CDR3 protein: CASSFWSSYNSPLHF; CDR3 DNA: TGTGCCAGCAGCTTCTGGAGCTCCTATAATTCACCCCTCCACTTT; clone size: NA; J gene: TRBJ1-6; V gene: TRBV5-6; D gene: NA